Presented here are 22 T cell receptor beta chains from one specimen sequenced in a study of shared clonotypes between healthy human individuals. Method: immunoSEQ multiplex PCR; TCRdb's copy keeps in-frame clones and lacks some. Of roughly 2.1 million clones listed, about 93% are singletons. CD45RO-negative cells were positively selected for CCR7, leaving out terminally differentiated effector memory CD45RA+ cells. Sequenced input: naive CD8+ T cells from PBMCs. The origin of the receptors is a man aged 18 to 29 in good health. Some clones in this sample may be carry-over from other donors' samples.

The chain joins TRBV30 to TRBJ2-5; perhaps TRBD2 as D (5 bases). Germline V gene sequence: CDR1 GTSNPN, CDR2 SVGIG (reference sequence). Trimming removed 0 bases from V and 0 bases from J, with 5 bases in between. The CDR3 spans 13 residues. Here the CDR3 reads CAWSVDYQETQYF. In DNA form, the CDR3 reads TGTGCCTGGAGTGTGGACTACCAAGAGACCCAGTACTTC.

CDR3 in amino acids: CASSELSNLQGAETQYF. The CDR3 DNA reads as TGTGCCAGCAGCGAATTATCCAACCTACAGGGGGCTGAGACCCAGTACTTC. The genes are TRBV9 and TRBJ2-5, with 9 bases identical to TRBD1. Germline V lookup: CDR1 SGDLS, CDR2 YYNGEE. Germline trimming cut 3 bases from V and 5 bases from J; bases unmatched to any gene: 14. The CDR3 spans 17 residues.

The rearrangement uses TRBV19 and TRBJ2-5; tentatively, D is TRBD1 (5 bases). Trimming cost V 3 bases and J 2 bases, with 13 bases left between them. The CDR3 has 15 residues. The germline CDR1 and CDR2 sequences are LNHDA and SQIVND (reference sequence). CDR3 DNA: TGTGCCAGTAGTATTCCCGGACACAAGCAAGAGACCCAGTACTTC. Translating it yields CASSIPGHKQETQYF.

Of note for this clone: Other DNA sequences in the sample encode the same CDR3. The V and J genes are TRBV6-5 and TRBJ1-6; no definite D call. Trimming shortened V by 0 bases and J by 7 bases, and 4 bases separated the two germline ends. The CDR3 is made up of 13 amino acids. Germline V lookup: CDR1 MNHEY, CDR2 SVGAGI. The CDR3 DNA reads as TGTGCCAGCAGTTACTCATCGAATTCACCCCTCCACTTT. Translating gives CASSYSSNSPLHF.

V is TRBV7-9 and J is TRBJ2-7, with TRBD2 identical over 8 bases. The CDR3 runs to 15 residues. V shed 0 bases and J 5 bases; nucleotides not matched to a gene: 6. Germline V gene sequence: CDR1 SEHNR, CDR2 FQNEAQ (reference sequence). CDR3 amino acids: CASSLARSGSHEQYF. CDR3 in DNA: TGTGCCAGCAGCTTAGCGCGGAGCGGGAGCCACGAGCAGTACTTC. The full variable domain, its missing parts supplied by reference TRBV7-9 and TRBJ2-7, is DTGVSQNPRHKITKRGQNVTFRCDPISEHNRLYWYRQTLGQGPEFLTYFQNEAQLEKSRLLSDRFSAERPKGSFSTLEIQRTEQGDSAMYLCASSLARSGSHEQYFGPGTRLTVT.

The chain employs TRBV7-3 and TRBJ1-1; TRBD1 matches 7 bases. Germline lookup yields CDR1 SGHTA and CDR2 FQGTGA. The ends lost 5 bases at V and 5 bases at J; junction bases unmatched: 8. The CDR3 runs to 14 residues. The CDR3 spells CASSVTGDGTEAFF. In DNA form, the CDR3 reads TGTGCCAGCAGCGTCACAGGGGATGGGACTGAAGCTTTCTTT.

The chain combines TRBV19 with TRBJ2-1, with a possible D match to TRBD2 (6 bases). The CDR3 is made up of 15 amino acids. Trimming took 9 bases from V and 4 from J, leaving 19 bases between them. Per the germline V gene, CDR1 is LNHDA and CDR2 is SQIVND (reference sequence). The CDR3, as DNA: TGTGCCAGCCACCTGGGTAGCGGTTTTTACAATGAGCAGTTCTTC. It specifies CASHLGSGFYNEQFF.

The V call is TRBV5-6, the J call TRBJ2-7, with no clear D. The V gene's germline CDR1 is SGHDT and CDR2 YYEEEE. The CDR3 length is 13 residues. The V end lost 0 bases, the J end lost 6 bases, and 10 bases lay between the germline ends. The CDR3 DNA reads as TGTGCCAGCAGCTTGGGTAGTTCATCCGAGCAGTACTTC. Its protein is CASSLGSSSEQYF.

The genes are TRBV16 and TRBJ2-7; 8 bases align to TRBD2. The CDR3 totals 13 residues. The germline V gene has CDR1 KGHSY and CDR2 FQNENV. Losses at the gene ends were 4 bases for V and 4 bases for J; bases not matched to a gene: 3. The CDR3 loop reads CASSPGGGYEQYF. CDR3 bases: TGTGCCAGCAGCCCCGGGGGGGGGTACGAGCAGTACTTC.

V and J are TRBV28 and TRBJ1-4; D is undetermined. CDR3 length: 17 amino acids. Germline CDR1 reads MDHEN; CDR2 reads SYDVKM. With 2 bases removed from V and 0 bases from J, the gap between germline ends came to 13 bases. CDR3 protein: CASSLVARISTNEKLFF. In nucleotides, the CDR3 is TGTGCCAGCAGTTTAGTCGCGAGGATCTCAACTAATGAAAAACTGTTTTTT.

In the case of this clone: Other DNA sequences in this specimen translate into the identical CDR3. This sequence joins TRBV9 and TRBJ2-1; D is unresolved. V lost 4 bases and J 3 bases, leaving 11 bases between the germline ends. Germline values: CDR1 SGDLS, CDR2 YYNGEE. This CDR3 region has 14 residues. The CDR3 region has the DNA TGTGCCAGCAGCCCCGGTGGCAGCTACAATGAGCAGTTCTTC. This sequence encodes CASSPGGSYNEQFF.

The chain is built from TRBV11-2 and TRBJ2-2; TRBD2 aligns across 7 bases. Trimming removed 2 bases from V and 5 bases from J; junction bases left unmatched: 8. Germline loops: CDR1 SGHAT, CDR2 FQNNGV. There are 16 residues in the CDR3. CDR3 in amino acids: CASSLYRLADTGELFF. In DNA form, the CDR3 reads TGTGCCAGCAGCTTATATCGCCTAGCGGATACCGGGGAGCTGTTTTTT.

The chain links TRBV5-6 to TRBJ2-1, with D possibly TRBD2 on 5 matching bases. CDR3 length: 15 residues. Germline V gene data show CDR1 as SGHDT and CDR2 as YYEEEE. V lost 0 bases, J lost 2 bases, and 9 bases lay in between. The CDR3 here is CASSLEGAPYNEQFF. In DNA form, the CDR3 reads TGTGCCAGCAGCTTGGAGGGAGCCCCCTACAATGAGCAGTTCTTC.

This clone was picked up a small number of times. The chain carries TRBV27 and TRBJ1-1, with D tentatively TRBD1 (5 bases). V was trimmed by 5 bases and J by 3 bases, leaving 10 bases between them. Per the germline V gene, CDR1 is MNHEY and CDR2 is SMNVEV (reference sequence). This CDR3 region has 13 residues. The CDR3 sequence: CASSGPGHTEAFF. In DNA form, the CDR3 reads TGTGCCAGCAGTGGGCCAGGGCACACTGAAGCTTTCTTT.

V and J are TRBV6-6 and TRBJ1-5; no clear D. The length of the CDR3 is 14 residues. Germline lookup yields CDR1 MNHNY and CDR2 SVGAGI (reference sequence). V lost 6 bases and J lost 2, with 11 bases in between. The CDR3 loop is CASSPQWGNQPQHF. The CDR3 DNA sequence: TGTGCCAGCAGCCCCCAATGGGGCAATCAGCCCCAGCATTTT.

The J gene is TRBJ2-5, the V gene TRBV28; 14 bases line up with TRBD2. The trim removed 8 bases at V and 5 bases at J, leaving 7 bases unmatched. The V gene's germline CDR1 is MDHEN and CDR2 SYDVKM. The CDR3 extends over 15 amino acids. CDR3 in amino acids: CASRLAGGPGETQYF. As DNA, the CDR3 is TGTGCCAGCCGACTAGCGGGAGGGCCAGGGGAGACCCAGTACTTC.

V and J are TRBV7-9 and TRBJ1-3; D not certain. Trimming pared 1 base from V and 0 bases from J, leaving 10 bases between. The germline CDR1 and CDR2 sequences are SEHNR and FQNEAQ (reference sequence). There are 16 residues in the CDR3. The CDR3 sequence is CASSLGRPYSGNTIYF. The CDR3 nucleotides are TGTGCCAGCAGCTTAGGCAGGCCATACTCTGGAAACACCATATATTTT.

To note about this clone: This same CDR3 is encoded by further DNA sequences in the sample. The V call is TRBV27, the J call TRBJ1-4; D may be TRBD1 (5 bases). This CDR3 region has 14 residues. V dropped 4 bases and J dropped 2 bases, with 8 bases sitting between them. Germline assignment: CDR1 MNHEY and CDR2 SMNVEV (reference sequence). The CDR3 coding sequence is TGTGCCAGCAGTTCCCGGGGGACTAATGAAAAACTGTTTTTT. The encoded protein is CASSSRGTNEKLFF.

V and J are TRBV12-5 and TRBJ1-2, with a tentative D call TRBD1 (6 bases). Trimming shortened V by 9 bases and J by 6 bases, and 8 bases separated the two germline ends. Germline V gene data show CDR1 as LGHNT and CDR2 as FRNRAP. The length of the CDR3 is 10 residues. CDR3: CARGGDGYTF. The CDR3 nucleotides are TGTGCTAGAGGGGGAGATGGCTACACCTTC.

This sequence joins TRBV5-6 and TRBJ2-1, with 11 bases aligning to TRBD2. Unmatched junction bases numbered 9, after V lost 7 bases and J lost 6 bases. CDR1 and CDR2 (germline): SGHDT, YYEEEE. The CDR3 loop spans 15 amino acids. CDR3 sequence: CASDLSGRARNEQFF. The CDR3 DNA reads as TGTGCCAGCGATCTTAGCGGGAGGGCCCGCAATGAGCAGTTCTTC.

This chain joins TRBV19 and TRBJ1-5; D gene unclear. This CDR3 has 12 amino acids. Trimming stripped 5 bases from V and 10 bases from J, with 12 bases between. Germline CDR1 reads LNHDA; CDR2 reads SQIVND (reference sequence). CDR3 residues: CASSSGRGPQHF. CDR3 sequence (DNA): TGTGCCAGTAGTTCAGGACGGGGACCCCAGCATTTT.

V gene TRBV12-5 combines with J gene TRBJ2-1; 9 bases line up with TRBD2. This CDR3 spans 17 amino acids. Germline values: CDR1 LGHNT, CDR2 FRNRAP. The V segment lost 4 bases and the J segment 7 bases; nucleotides outside the gene matches: 14. The CDR3 loop is CASGSNLAGGPRNEQFF. The CDR3 DNA sequence: TGTGCTAGTGGTTCGAACCTTGCGGGAGGGCCGCGGAATGAGCAGTTCTTC.